Shown below are 32 T cell receptor beta chains from a single sample sequenced in a study of blood T cell repertoires in COVID-19. Sequencing used immunoSEQ multiplex PCR; TCRdb keeps in-frame clones, though not all of them. The sample carries approximately 65,000 clones, 90% recorded once. Specimen: peripheral blood. The receptors were sampled from a woman under 30 with acute or convalescent COVID-19.

The chain combines TRBV30 with TRBJ2-3, with 7 bases matching TRBD2. Germline assignment: CDR1 GTSNPN and CDR2 SVGIG (reference sequence). CDR3 length equals 15 residues. The V gene end was trimmed by 0 bases and the J gene end by 3 bases; junction bases not matched to a gene: 6. The CDR3 spells CAWSVAGRATDTQYF. Here the CDR3 DNA reads TGTGCCTGGAGTGTCGCAGGGAGGGCGACAGATACGCAGTATTTT.

This chain joins TRBV3-1 (or the pseudogene TRBV3-2) and TRBJ1-2; 8 nucleotides agree with TRBD1. Germline CDR1 reads LGHDT; CDR2 reads YNNKEL (reference sequence). The V gene end was trimmed by 0 bases and the J gene end by 8 bases; junction bases not matched to a gene: 5. This CDR3 has 14 residues. CDR3 DNA: TGTGCCAGCAGCCAAGATCAGACAGGGGCCGGCTACACCTTC. Translating it yields CASSQDQTGAGYTF.

The CDR3 nucleotides are TGTGCCAGCAGTTCCCCGGGACTAGCGGCCCCCTACGAGCAGTACTTC. Translation: CASSSPGLAAPYEQYF. This chain joins TRBV28 and TRBJ2-7; 11 positions agree with TRBD2. After removal of 4 bases from V and 2 bases from J, the junction contained 7 bases not matched to a gene. Per germline, CDR1 MDHEN and CDR2 SYDVKM. The CDR3 is 16 amino acids.

This clone was detected only a few times. The chain combines TRBV19 with TRBJ1-5, with a tentative D call TRBD1 (6 bases). Deletions cut 3 bases from V and 3 bases from J, with 12 bases between. Germline V gene sequence: CDR1 LNHDA, CDR2 SQIVND (reference sequence). The CDR3 has 15 residues. The CDR3 loop is CASSITGLSNQPQHF. The CDR3 bases are TGTGCCAGTAGTATTACAGGGCTCTCCAATCAGCCCCAGCATTTT.

V usage is TRBV30 and J usage is TRBJ1-3; the D is unclear. With 2 bases removed from V and 2 bases from J, the gap between germline ends came to 7 bases. CDR3 length: 13 residues. Germline V CDR1 and CDR2: GTSNPN, SVGIG (reference sequence). This chain's CDR3 is CAWSLSTGNTIYF. CDR3 bases: TGTGCCTGGAGTCTGAGTACTGGAAACACCATATATTTT.

The chain combines TRBV9 with TRBJ2-7; the D is unclear. Germline V gene lookup returns CDR1 SGDLS and CDR2 YYNGEE. CDR3 length: 14 amino acids. The V end was cut by 0 bases, the J end by 0 bases, with 7 bases between. CDR3 amino acids: CASSVGGSSYEQYF. CDR3 nucleotides: TGTGCCAGCAGCGTAGGCGGCAGCTCCTACGAGCAGTACTTC.

The chain links TRBV5-1 to TRBJ2-1; perhaps TRBD2 as D (6 bases). The length of the CDR3 is 15 residues. Deletions cut 4 bases from V and 2 bases from J, with 13 bases between. CDR1 is SGHRS and CDR2 is YFSETQ in the germline V gene. The CDR3 region is CASSTTSRTYNEQFF. DNA for the CDR3: TGCGCCAGCAGCACCACTAGCAGAACCTACAATGAGCAGTTCTTC.

This chain links TRBV6-2 or TRBV6-3 with TRBJ1-2, with D hard to call. Germline V gene lookup returns CDR1 MNHEY and CDR2 SVGEGT. CDR3 size: 13 residues. V was cut by 5 bases and J by 4 bases, with 11 bases left in between. CDR3 bases: TGTGCCAGCAGTCTCCCCGGACTCTATGGCTACACCTTC. Its translation is CASSLPGLYGYTF.

The chain employs TRBV6-5 and TRBJ1-1; no definite D call. Trimming took 6 bases from V and 5 from J, leaving 19 bases between them. The CDR3 is made up of 15 amino acids. Per germline, CDR1 MNHEY and CDR2 SVGAGI. The CDR3 is CASRPYLGVRTEAFF. The CDR3 DNA reads TGTGCCAGCAGACCCTATCTGGGAGTCAGGACTGAAGCTTTCTTT.

The chain carries TRBV5-5 and TRBJ2-1, with TRBD1 matching over 10 bases. Germline V gene sequence: CDR1 SGHKS, CDR2 YYEKEE (reference sequence). V was clipped by 4 bases and J by 2 bases; unmatched bases: 3. This CDR3 region has 15 residues. The CDR3 bases are TGTGCCAGCAGCCCCGGGACAGGGGCCTACAATGAGCAGTTCTTC. This translates into CASSPGTGAYNEQFF. The complete variable domain, with remaining parts taken from reference TRBV5-5 and TRBJ2-1, reads DAGVTQSPTHLIKTRGQQVTLRCSPISGHKSVSWYQQVLGQGPQFIFQYYEKEERGRGNFPDRFSARQFPNYSSELNVNALLLGDSALYLCASSPGTGAYNEQFFGPGTRLTVL.

The DNA of the CDR3 is TGTGCCAGCAGTGACACCGGGACTAGCGGGGGAATAAAGACCCAGTACTTC. Protein sequence: CASSDTGTSGGIKTQYF. The chain combines TRBV28 with TRBJ2-5, with 14 nucleotides matching TRBD2. There are 17 residues in the CDR3. After removal of 5 bases from V and 6 bases from J, the junction contained 11 bases not matched to a gene. Germline V gene lookup returns CDR1 MDHEN and CDR2 SYDVKM.

The V and J genes are TRBV11-3 and TRBJ1-2; no firm D call. There are 13 residues in the CDR3. Trimming left V 4 bases short and J 1 base short, with 7 bases between. CDR1 SGHNT and CDR2 YENEEA come from the germline V gene. CDR3 protein: CASSWRNNYGYTF. For the CDR3, the DNA is TGTGCCAGCAGCTGGAGGAATAACTATGGCTACACCTTC.

This clone has just a few counts. This sequence joins TRBV7-9 and TRBJ1-6; maybe TRBD1 (5 bases). Germline V CDR1 and CDR2: SEHNR, FQNEAQ (reference sequence). There are 14 residues in the CDR3. The V end was cut by 2 bases, the J end by 9 bases, with 11 bases between. This chain's CDR3 is CASSLLGDGSPLHF. For the CDR3, the DNA is TGTGCCAGCAGCTTATTAGGGGATGGTTCACCCCTCCACTTT.

The V and J genes are TRBV2 and TRBJ1-3; 8 positions match TRBD1. The CDR3 totals 15 residues. J gave up 8 bases and V 3 bases, and 9 bases lay outside the gene matches. In germline, CDR1 is SNHLY, CDR2 FYNNEI. As DNA, the CDR3 is TGTGCCAGCAGTGAGTCTGCAGGGGGCCTGGACACCATATATTTT. Its protein product is CASSESAGGLDTIYF.

For this clone: Other DNA sequences in this sample translate to the same CDR3. The CDR3 reads CASTSGEGTEAFF. DNA of the CDR3: TGTGCCAGCACCTCAGGGGAGGGCACTGAAGCTTTCTTT. The V gene is TRBV7-9, the J gene TRBJ1-1; TRBD1 is a possible D gene (6 bases). The V end was cut by 7 bases, the J end by 4 bases, with 13 bases between. Germline-derived CDR1 and CDR2 are SEHNR and FQNEAQ (reference sequence). The length of the CDR3 is 13 residues.

This clone was observed once. The J gene is TRBJ2-5, the V gene TRBV5-5, with 9 bases fitting TRBD1. CDR1 SGHKS and CDR2 YYEKEE come from the germline V gene (reference sequence). V lost 4 bases to trimming and J lost 5 bases; unmatched junction nucleotides: 9. This CDR3 region has 15 residues. The CDR3 DNA sequence: TGTGCCAGCAGCCCTACAGGGGGCGCGGTGGAGACCCAGTACTTC. It translates to CASSPTGGAVETQYF.

V is TRBV12-3 or TRBV12-4 and J is TRBJ1-2, with unresolved D. The CDR3 extends over 12 amino acids. The V end was cut by 3 bases, the J end by 4 bases, with 6 bases between. This chain's CDR3 is CASSLGSYGYTF. Written as DNA, the CDR3 is TGTGCCAGCAGTTTGGGCAGCTATGGCTACACCTTC.

The gene calls are TRBV2 and TRBJ1-1; TRBD1 might be the D (6 bases). The germline V gene has CDR1 SNHLY and CDR2 FYNNEI. Trimming took off 5 bases at V and 5 bases at J, with 15 bases between the two ends. This CDR3 comprises 14 residues. The CDR3 region has the DNA TGTGCCAGCAGTAGAGGGGGGGCCCGGACTGAAGCTTTCTTT. This codes for CASSRGGARTEAFF.

V is TRBV5-1 and J is TRBJ2-2; possibly TRBD1 for D (6 bases). In germline, CDR1 is SGHRS, CDR2 YFSETQ. The CDR3 sequence is 16 residues long. The V end lost 5 bases, the J end lost 4 bases, and 18 bases lay between the germline ends. CDR3 DNA: TGCGCCAGCAGTGTAAGAGACCAGGGGCTCACCGGGGAGCTGTTTTTT. Residues: CASSVRDQGLTGELFF.

This clone was recorded only once. The chain couples TRBV7-2 to TRBJ2-1; tentative D call: TRBD2 (5 bases). Trimming stripped 6 bases from V and 8 bases from J, with 11 bases between. CDR1 SGHTA and CDR2 FQGNSA come from the germline V gene. There are 12 residues in the CDR3. CDR3 protein: CASRQNSDEQFF. Here the CDR3 DNA reads TGTGCCAGCAGACAAAATAGCGATGAGCAGTTCTTC.

The rearrangement uses TRBV30 and TRBJ2-1; 10 positions agree with TRBD2. The V gene's germline CDR1 is GTSNPN and CDR2 SVGIG (reference sequence). Trimming took 5 bases from V and 2 from J; bases not matched to a gene: 6. The CDR3 is 15 residues long. The CDR3 loop reads CAWAELAGTYNEQFF. The CDR3 region has the DNA TGTGCCTGGGCAGAACTAGCGGGAACCTACAATGAGCAGTTCTTC.

The genes are TRBV24-1 and TRBJ1-1, with D possibly TRBD1 on 5 matching bases. With 7 bases removed from V and 4 bases from J, the gap between germline ends came to 30 bases. Germline CDR1 KGHDR, CDR2 SFDVKD. The CDR3 runs to 19 residues. The CDR3 sequence: CATSLLMKGLPGVSTEAFF. In DNA form, the CDR3 reads TGTGCCACCAGCCTCCTCATGAAGGGACTCCCGGGGGTCAGCACTGAAGCTTTCTTT.

The J gene is TRBJ2-1, the V gene TRBV27, with 7 bases lining up with TRBD2. Germline trimming cut 0 bases from V and 4 bases from J; bases unmatched to any gene: 3. The germline V gene encodes CDR1 MNHEY and CDR2 SMNVEV (reference sequence). The CDR3 totals 15 residues. CDR3 nucleotide sequence: TGTGCCAGCAGTTTATCTAGCGGGTCATACAATGAGCAGTTCTTC. This gives the protein CASSLSSGSYNEQFF.

The CDR3 nucleotides are TGTGCCAGCAGCACTCCTGGACTAGCGGGAACTGGCCGCGAGCAGTACTTC. Its protein product is CASSTPGLAGTGREQYF. This chain uses TRBV7-2 with TRBJ2-7; 12 nucleotides align to TRBD2. Germline loops: CDR1 SGHTA, CDR2 FQGNSA. With 5 bases clipped from V and 6 bases from J, the junction kept 14 bases outside the gene matches. The CDR3 has 17 residues.

This rearrangement joins TRBV24-1 to TRBJ2-1; weak D call: TRBD1 (6 bases). The V end lost 5 bases, the J end lost 7 bases, and 11 bases lay between the germline ends. Germline-derived CDR1 and CDR2 are KGHDR and SFDVKD. CDR3 length equals 13 residues. The CDR3 coding sequence is TGTGCCACCAGTGTGGGGGCGAGAAATGAGCAGTTCTTC. Translating it yields CATSVGARNEQFF.

The chain employs TRBV6-5 and TRBJ1-6; D gene uncertain. The CDR3 spans 15 residues. Germline V CDR1 and CDR2: MNHEY, SVGAGI. With 9 bases removed from V and 0 bases from J, the gap between germline ends came to 12 bases. As DNA, the CDR3 is TGTGCCAGTCAGGCCAGCAGCTCCTATAATTCACCCCTCCACTTT. Translated: CASQASSSYNSPLHF.

The V and J genes are TRBV7-8 and TRBJ2-7; D perhaps matches TRBD2 (6 bases). The CDR3 is made up of 16 amino acids. Trimming cost V 5 bases and J 5 bases, with 22 bases left between them. Germline assignment: CDR1 SGHVS and CDR2 FQNEAQ. The CDR3 DNA sequence: TGTGCCAGCAGCCCTGTTGGGGGGTACGATTTTCACGAGCAGTACTTC. Residues: CASSPVGGYDFHEQYF.

This sequence joins TRBV7-6 and TRBJ2-2; 9 bases align to TRBD1. The CDR3 is made up of 18 amino acids. The V and J ends lost 6 bases and 2 bases, in that order; junction bases with no gene match: 13. From germline, CDR1 is SGHVS and CDR2 FNYEAQ. CDR3 DNA sequence: TGTGCCAGCAGAGCAACCCGGGACAGGGAATTAAACACCGGGGAGCTGTTTTTT. Protein: CASRATRDRELNTGELFF.

The chain uses TRBV5-1 and TRBJ1-1; no clear D. CDR1 is SGHRS, CDR2 YFSETQ, per germline. V shed 0 bases and J shed 5 bases, with 11 bases lying between them. This CDR3 is 14 amino acids long. The CDR3: CASSLGDIITEAFF. Here the CDR3 DNA reads TGCGCCAGCAGCTTGGGCGATATAATTACTGAAGCTTTCTTT.

V and J are TRBV5-6 and TRBJ1-1; 7 bases map to TRBD1. V was clipped by 3 bases and J by 0 bases; unmatched bases: 2. The CDR3 totals 14 residues. The germline V gene encodes CDR1 SGHDT and CDR2 YYEEEE. The CDR3 DNA follows: TGTGCCAGCAGCTCGACAGGGTTGAACACTGAAGCTTTCTTT. Protein sequence: CASSSTGLNTEAFF.

The CDR3 sequence: CSVEIPGYGYTF. For the CDR3, the DNA is TGCAGCGTTGAAATCCCGGGATATGGCTACACCTTC. V and J are TRBV29-1 and TRBJ1-2; D uncertain. The CDR3 contains 12 residues. Looked up from germline, CDR1 is SQVTM and CDR2 is ANQGSEA. V was cut by 2 bases and J by 5 bases, with 9 bases left in between.

DNA of the CDR3: TGTGCCATCAGTGAGTCTGGCAGGGGGCTCGGCAATGAGCAGTTCTTC. Translated, it gives CAISESGRGLGNEQFF. The chain links TRBV10-3 to TRBJ2-1, with 8 bases matching TRBD1. The V and J ends lost 0 bases and 6 bases, in that order; junction bases with no gene match: 7. The CDR3 has 16 amino acids. From germline, CDR1 is ENHRY and CDR2 SYGVKD.